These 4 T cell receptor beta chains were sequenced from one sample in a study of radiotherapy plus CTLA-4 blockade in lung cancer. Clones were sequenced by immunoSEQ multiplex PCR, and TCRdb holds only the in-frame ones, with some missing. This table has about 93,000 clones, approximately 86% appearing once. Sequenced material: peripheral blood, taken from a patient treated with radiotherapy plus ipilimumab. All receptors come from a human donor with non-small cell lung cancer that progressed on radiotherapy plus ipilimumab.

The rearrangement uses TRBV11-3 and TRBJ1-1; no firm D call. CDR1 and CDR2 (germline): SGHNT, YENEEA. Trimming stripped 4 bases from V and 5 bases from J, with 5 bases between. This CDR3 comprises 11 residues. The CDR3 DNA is TGTGCCAGCAGCTATTCGACTGAAGCTTTCTTT. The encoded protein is CASSYSTEAFF.

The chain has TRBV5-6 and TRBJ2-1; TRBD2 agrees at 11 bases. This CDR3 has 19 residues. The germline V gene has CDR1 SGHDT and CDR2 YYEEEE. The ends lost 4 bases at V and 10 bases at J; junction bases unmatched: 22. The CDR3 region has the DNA TGTGCCAGCAGCCTATACCCCGGGACTAGCGGCCGAGGGGTCAGAGAGCAGTTCTTC. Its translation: CASSLYPGTSGRGVREQFF.

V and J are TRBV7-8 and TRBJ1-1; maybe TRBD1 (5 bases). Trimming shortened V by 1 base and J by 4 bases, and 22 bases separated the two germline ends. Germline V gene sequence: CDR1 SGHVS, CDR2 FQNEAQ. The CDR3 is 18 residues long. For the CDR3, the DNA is TGTGCCAGCAGCTTAGAGAGGGGTTCATTCGATCCGACCACTGAAGCTTTCTTT. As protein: CASSLERGSFDPTTEAFF.

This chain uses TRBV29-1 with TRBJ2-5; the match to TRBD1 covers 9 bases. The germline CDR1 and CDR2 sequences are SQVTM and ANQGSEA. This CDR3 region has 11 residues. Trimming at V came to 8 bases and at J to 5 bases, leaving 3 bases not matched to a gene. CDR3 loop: CSIDRGETQYF. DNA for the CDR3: TGCAGCATCGACAGGGGGGAGACCCAGTACTTC.